A single sample is the source of the 9 T cell receptor beta chains below, sequenced in a study of patients and donors after allogeneic stem cell transplantation. One entry per CDR3 protein results from TCRdb running MiXCR on the RT-PCR reads. The sample has around 82,000 distinct CDR3 sequences, approximately 5.2% seen once. What was sequenced was blood, either unsorted or a sorted T cell fraction (not recorded which). These receptors all come from a human donor who was either an allogeneic HSCT recipient or a stem cell or donor lymphocyte infusion donor (not recorded which). It is not recorded whose cells these are; they may come from a transplant donor.

This clonotype was found many times. V usage is TRBV20-1 and J usage is TRBJ2-1; 8 positions agree with TRBD1. The V gene end was trimmed by 0 bases and the J gene end by 7 bases; junction bases not matched to a gene: 8. This CDR3 region has 15 residues. Germline V CDR1 and CDR2: DFQATT, SNEGSKA (reference sequence). The CDR3 loop is CSARDPGQGWNEQFF. For the CDR3, the DNA is TGCAGTGCTAGAGATCCAGGACAGGGTTGGAATGAGCAGTTCTTC.

In its sample, this clonotype was seen a few times. This chain joins TRBV5-1 and TRBJ2-3; 7 nucleotides match TRBD1. The CDR3 runs 13 residues. Germline CDR1 SGHRS, CDR2 YFSETQ. With V trimmed by 7 bases and J by 3 bases, 5 bases remained unmatched. CDR3 DNA sequence: TGCGCCAGCTTTCACAGGGGTACAGATACGCAGTATTTT. Its translation is CASFHRGTDTQYF. The full variable domain, in which reference TRBV5-1 and TRBJ2-3 provide the parts outside the CDR3, is KAGVTQTPRYLIKTRGQQVTLSCSPISGHRSVSWYQQTPGQGLQFLFEYFSETQRNKGNFPGRFSGRQFSNSRSEMNVSTLELGDSALYLCASFHRGTDTQYFGPGTRLTVL.

This clonotype was detected many times. The chain combines TRBV20-1 with TRBJ2-7; the D is unclear. Germline CDR1 is DFQATT and CDR2 is SNEGSKA (reference sequence). The CDR3 runs to 13 residues. V gave up 5 bases and J gave up 0 bases, with 11 bases separating them. The CDR3 DNA reads as TGCAGTGCTCCAATTCCCGGCTCCTACGAGCAGTACTTC. Translating it yields CSAPIPGSYEQYF.

This clonotype was recorded at least ten times. The chain carries TRBV10-3 and TRBJ1-5, with D unclear. CDR1 ENHRY and CDR2 SYGVKD come from the germline V gene. This CDR3 has 12 residues. Trimming pared 6 bases from V and 4 bases from J, leaving 7 bases between. CDR3 nucleotide sequence: TGTGCCATCAGGGCAGATAATCAGCCCCAGCATTTT. This sequence encodes CAIRADNQPQHF.

This clonotype has a count of ten or more. The chain couples TRBV12-3 or TRBV12-4 to TRBJ2-3; 8 bases are a match to TRBD2. The V segment lost 5 bases and the J segment 6 bases; nucleotides outside the gene matches: 16. The CDR3 is made up of 17 amino acids. The CDR3 here is CASSPMTSALITDTQYF. The CDR3 DNA follows: TGTGCCAGCAGTCCCATGACTAGCGCCCTCATCACTGATACGCAGTATTTT.

This clonotype was seen repeatedly, ten times or more. The DNA of the CDR3 is TGCAGTGCTAAGAAACTCGGGACTAGCGGCGCCCATGAGCAGTTCTTC. Encoded protein: CSAKKLGTSGAHEQFF. This chain joins TRBV20-1 and TRBJ2-1, with TRBD2 identical over 11 bases. CDR1 and CDR2 from the germline V gene are DFQATT and SNEGSKA (reference sequence). Losses at the gene ends were 4 bases for V and 8 bases for J; bases not matched to a gene: 13. The CDR3 contains 16 residues.

The table lists this clonotype with many counts. This rearrangement joins TRBV7-3 to TRBJ1-6; no clear D gene. The germline V gene encodes CDR1 SGHTA and CDR2 FQGTGA. CDR3 size: 13 residues. V lost 5 bases and J lost 9, with 11 bases in between. This CDR3 reads CASSATATSPLHF. The CDR3 region has the DNA TGTGCCAGCAGCGCGACCGCAACTTCACCCCTCCACTTT.

V gene TRBV29-1 combines with J gene TRBJ2-7; 7 positions agree with TRBD1. The junction had 12 bases not matched to a gene; V was cut back by 3 bases and J by 1 base. Germline assignment: CDR1 SQVTM and CDR2 ANQGSEA. This CDR3 is 16 amino acids long. The CDR3 DNA is TGCAGCGTTGATCAAACCGGGACAGAGATTTCCTACGAGCAGTACTTC. This sequence encodes CSVDQTGTEISYEQYF.

This clonotype was seen repeatedly, ten times or more. The chain recombines TRBV18 with TRBJ2-1; 9 nucleotides match TRBD2. V dropped 1 base and J dropped 5; count of bases not matched to a gene: 6. CDR3 length equals 16 residues. CDR1 is KGHSH and CDR2 is LQKENI in the germline V gene. The CDR3 sequence is CASSPRGTSSHNEQFF. The CDR3 region has the DNA TGTGCCAGCTCACCACGGGGGACTAGCAGCCACAATGAGCAGTTCTTC.